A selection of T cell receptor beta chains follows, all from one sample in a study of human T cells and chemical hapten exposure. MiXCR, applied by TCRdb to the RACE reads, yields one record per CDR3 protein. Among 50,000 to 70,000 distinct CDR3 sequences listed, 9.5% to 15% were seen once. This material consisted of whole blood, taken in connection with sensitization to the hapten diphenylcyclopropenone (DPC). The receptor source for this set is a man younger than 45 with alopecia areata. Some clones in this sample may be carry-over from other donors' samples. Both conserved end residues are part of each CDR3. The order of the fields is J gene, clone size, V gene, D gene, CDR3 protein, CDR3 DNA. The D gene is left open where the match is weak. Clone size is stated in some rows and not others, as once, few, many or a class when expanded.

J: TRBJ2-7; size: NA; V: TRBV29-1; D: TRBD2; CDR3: CSVEGPGGEYEQYF; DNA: TGCAGCGTTGAAGGTCCCGGGGGGGAATACGAGCAGTACTTC
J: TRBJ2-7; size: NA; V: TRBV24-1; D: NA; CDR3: CATSEGTAYEQYF; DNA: TGTGCCACCAGTGAAGGGACGGCCTACGAGCAGTACTTC
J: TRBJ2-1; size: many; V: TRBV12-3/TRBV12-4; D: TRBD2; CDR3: CASSLGLAGANEQFF; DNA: TGTGCCAGCAGTTTAGGGCTAGCGGGGGCCAATGAGCAGTTCTTC
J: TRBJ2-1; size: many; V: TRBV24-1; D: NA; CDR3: CATSDRDIRLYNEQFF; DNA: TGTGCCACCAGTGATCGGGACATTCGCCTCTACAATGAGCAGTTCTTC
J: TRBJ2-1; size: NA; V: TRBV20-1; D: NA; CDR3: CSAQTFNEQFF; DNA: TGCAGTGCACAGACATTCAATGAGCAGTTCTTC
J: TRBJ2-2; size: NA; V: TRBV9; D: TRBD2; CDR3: CASRASGGTGELFF; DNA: TGTGCCAGCAGAGCTAGCGGGGGCACCGGGGAGCTGTTTTTT
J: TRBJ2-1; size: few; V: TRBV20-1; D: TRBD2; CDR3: CSARGELAGAYNEQFF; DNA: TGCAGTGCTAGAGGGGAACTAGCGGGAGCCTACAATGAGCAGTTCTTC
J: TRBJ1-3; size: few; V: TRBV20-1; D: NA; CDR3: CSATRQDSSGNTIYF; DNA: TGCAGTGCAACCAGACAGGATAGCTCTGGAAACACCATATATTTT
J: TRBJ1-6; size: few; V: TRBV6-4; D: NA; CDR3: CASSLLATNSPLHF; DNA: TGTGCCAGCAGCCTACTAGCGACGAATTCACCCCTCCACTTT
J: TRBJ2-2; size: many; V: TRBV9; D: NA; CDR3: CASSVAAREVGELFF; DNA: TGTGCCAGCAGCGTAGCAGCCAGGGAAGTCGGGGAGCTGTTTTTT
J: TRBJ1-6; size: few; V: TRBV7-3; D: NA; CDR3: CASSSIRTGAPIIHPSTF; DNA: NA
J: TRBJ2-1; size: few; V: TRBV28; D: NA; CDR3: CASSLFAGNEQFF; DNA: TGTGCCAGCAGTTTATTCGCCGGGAATGAGCAGTTCTTC
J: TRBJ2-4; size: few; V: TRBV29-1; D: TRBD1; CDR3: CSVEDRGNKNIQYF; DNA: TGCAGCGTTGAAGACAGGGGGAACAAAAACATTCAGTACTTC
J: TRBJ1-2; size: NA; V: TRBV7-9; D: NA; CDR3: CASSSWTGMGYGYTF; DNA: TGTGCCAGCAGCTCATGGACGGGGATGGGATATGGCTACACCTTC
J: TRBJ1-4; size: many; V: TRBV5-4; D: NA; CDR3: CASSLERGTNEKLFF; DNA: TGTGCCAGCAGCTTGGAGAGGGGGACTAATGAAAAACTGTTTTTT
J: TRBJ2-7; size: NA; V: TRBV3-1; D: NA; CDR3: CASSPRGSDGSLDF; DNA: TGTGCCAGCAGCCCCAGGGGTTCTGACGGGTCGTTGGACTTC
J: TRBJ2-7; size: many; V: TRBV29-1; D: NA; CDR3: CSARAGSRAYEQYF; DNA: TGCAGCGCCCGAGCAGGGAGTAGGGCCTACGAGCAGTACTTC
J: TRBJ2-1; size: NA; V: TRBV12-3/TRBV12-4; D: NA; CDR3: CASSFGNYNEQFF; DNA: TGTGCCAGCAGTTTTGGGAATTACAATGAGCAGTTCTTC
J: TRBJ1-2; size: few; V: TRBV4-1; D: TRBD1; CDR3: CASSQPTRGQDFYGYTF; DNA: TGCGCCAGCAGCCAACCTACTAGGGGACAGGACTTCTATGGCTACACCTTC
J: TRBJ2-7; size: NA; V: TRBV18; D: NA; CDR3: CASSPLGSRRFYEQYF; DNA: TGTGCCAGCTCACCATTGGGGTCACGCAGATTCTACGAGCAGTACTTC
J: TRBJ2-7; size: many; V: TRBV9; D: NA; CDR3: CASSVAGGPTYEQYF; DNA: TGTGCCAGCAGCGTAGCCGGGGGGCCCACCTACGAGCAGTACTTC
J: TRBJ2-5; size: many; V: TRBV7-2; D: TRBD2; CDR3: CASSHQGLAGQETQYF; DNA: TGTGCCAGCAGCCACCAGGGACTAGCGGGACAAGAGACCCAGTACTTC
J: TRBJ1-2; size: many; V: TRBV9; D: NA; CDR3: CASSVGGGFGTGYTF; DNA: TGTGCCAGCAGCGTGGGGGGAGGATTTGGGACTGGCTACACCTTC
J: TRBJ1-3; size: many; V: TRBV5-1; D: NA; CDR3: CASSLRPGQISGNTIYF; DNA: TGCGCCAGCAGCTTACGCCCGGGACAAATCTCTGGAAACACCATATATTTT
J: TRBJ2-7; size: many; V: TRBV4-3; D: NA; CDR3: CASSFDRVEQYF; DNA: TGCGCCAGCAGTTTCGACAGAGTCGAGCAGTACTTC
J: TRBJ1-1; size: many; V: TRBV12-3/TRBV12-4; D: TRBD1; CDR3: CASSWTGPNTEAFF; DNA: TGTGCCAGCAGTTGGACAGGACCGAACACTGAAGCTTTCTTT
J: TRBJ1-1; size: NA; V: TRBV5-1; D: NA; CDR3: CASSFQDGSTEAFF; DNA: TGCGCCAGCAGCTTTCAAGATGGGAGCACTGAAGCTTTCTTT
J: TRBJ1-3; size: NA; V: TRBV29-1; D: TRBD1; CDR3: CSVDQGADTIYF; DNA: TGCAGCGTGGACCAGGGGGCGGACACCATATATTTT
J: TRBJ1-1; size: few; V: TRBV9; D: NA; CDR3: CASSVRDTMNTEAFF; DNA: TGTGCCAGCAGCGTACGGGACACGATGAACACTGAAGCTTTCTTT
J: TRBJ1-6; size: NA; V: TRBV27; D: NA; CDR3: CASSLTGKKGSPLHF; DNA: TGTGCCAGCAGTTTAACAGGGAAAAAGGGTTCACCCCTCCACTTT
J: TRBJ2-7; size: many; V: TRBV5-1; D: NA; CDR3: CASSNTEGYEQYF; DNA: TGCGCCAGCAGCAACACCGAGGGCTACGAGCAGTACTTC
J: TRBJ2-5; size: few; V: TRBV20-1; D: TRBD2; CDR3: CSARGGGPQETQYF; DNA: TGCAGTGCGAGAGGCGGGGGGCCTCAAGAGACCCAGTACTTC
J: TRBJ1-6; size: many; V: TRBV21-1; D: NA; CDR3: CASSKTRDSKYNSPLHF; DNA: TGTGCCAGCAGCAAAACTCGGGACAGCAAGTATAATTCACCCCTCCACTTT
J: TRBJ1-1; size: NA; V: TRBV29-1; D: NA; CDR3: CSVDGNTEAFF; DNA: TGCAGCGTCGACGGGAACACTGAAGCTTTCTTT
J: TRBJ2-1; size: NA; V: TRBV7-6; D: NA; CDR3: CASSLAGGLGPANEQFF; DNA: TGTGCCAGCAGCTTAGCGGGAGGCCTAGGTCCAGCCAATGAGCAGTTCTTC
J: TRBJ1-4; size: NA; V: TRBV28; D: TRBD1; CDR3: CASSTDRVLFF; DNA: TGTGCCAGCAGTACGGACAGGGTCCTGTTTTTT
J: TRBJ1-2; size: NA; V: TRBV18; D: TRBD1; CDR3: CASSPTRDRGGYGYTF; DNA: TGTGCCAGCTCACCCACCCGGGACAGGGGAGGCTATGGCTACACCTTC
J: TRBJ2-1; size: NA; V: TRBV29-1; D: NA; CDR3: CSIQVLEQFF; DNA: TGCAGCATACAGGTACTCGAGCAGTTCTTC
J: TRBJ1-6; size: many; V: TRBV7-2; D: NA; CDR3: CASSLAPRTSSPLHF; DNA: TGTGCCAGCAGCTTAGCACCACGGACGAGTTCACCCCTCCACTTT
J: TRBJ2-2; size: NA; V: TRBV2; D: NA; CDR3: CASSGGPTNTGELFF; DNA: TGTGCCAGCAGTGGGGGGCCTACGAACACCGGGGAGCTGTTTTTT